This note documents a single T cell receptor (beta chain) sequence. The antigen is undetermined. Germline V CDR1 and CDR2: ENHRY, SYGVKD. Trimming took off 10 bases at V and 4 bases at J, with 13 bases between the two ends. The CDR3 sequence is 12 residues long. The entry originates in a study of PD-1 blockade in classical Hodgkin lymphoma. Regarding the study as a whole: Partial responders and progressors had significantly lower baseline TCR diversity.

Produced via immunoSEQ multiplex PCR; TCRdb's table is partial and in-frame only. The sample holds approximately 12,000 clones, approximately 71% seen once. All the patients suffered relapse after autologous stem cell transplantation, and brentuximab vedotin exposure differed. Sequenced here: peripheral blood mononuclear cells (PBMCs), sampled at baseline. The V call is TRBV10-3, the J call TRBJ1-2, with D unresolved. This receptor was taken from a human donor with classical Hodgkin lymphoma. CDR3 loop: CATRRSSYGYTF. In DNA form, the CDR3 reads TGTGCCACCCGGAGGTCCAGCTATGGCTACACCTTC.